The 13 T cell receptor beta chains given below trace back to one sample, sequenced in a study of blood T cell repertoires in COVID-19. TCRdb's table, derived via immunoSEQ multiplex PCR, lists solely in-frame clones and lacks some. The data hold about 250,000 clones, with roughly 88% observed a single time. Material for sequencing was peripheral blood. These receptors were obtained from a man older than 75 with acute or convalescent COVID-19.

This chain links TRBV7-6 with TRBJ1-4, with D perhaps matching TRBD1 (6 bases). Germline CDR1 is SGHVS and CDR2 is FNYEAQ. V was clipped by 2 bases and J by 6 bases, with 13 bases between them. The CDR3 runs to 15 residues. The CDR3 DNA reads as TGTGCCAGCAGCTTATCACAGGGCCGGGATGAAAAACTGTTTTTT. Residues: CASSLSQGRDEKLFF.

The chain recombines TRBV5-6 with TRBJ2-1; D ambiguous. This CDR3 is built from 13 residues. The V end was cut by 4 bases, the J end by 3 bases, with 8 bases between. Germline loops: CDR1 SGHDT, CDR2 YYEEEE. The CDR3 DNA sequence: TGTGCCAGCAGCCCCAGCGTCTACAATGAGCAGTTCTTC. Its translation is CASSPSVYNEQFF.

Worth noting for this clone: Within the sample, other DNA sequences also encode this same CDR3. The chain uses TRBV18 and TRBJ1-1; D remains ambiguous. CDR1 and CDR2 (germline): KGHSH, LQKENI. This CDR3 is 13 amino acids long. With 2 bases removed from V and 1 base from J, the gap between germline ends came to 5 bases. The CDR3 DNA is TGTGCCAGCTCACCAGGGCAGAACACTGAAGCTTTCTTT. Translated, it gives CASSPGQNTEAFF.

V is TRBV19 and J is TRBJ2-2; 10 nucleotides agree with TRBD2. The V and J ends lost 6 bases and 0 bases, in that order; junction bases with no gene match: 4. The germline V gene encodes CDR1 LNHDA and CDR2 SQIVND (reference sequence). The CDR3 runs 16 residues. The CDR3 loop is CASRLGTSANTGELFF. CDR3 bases: TGTGCCAGTAGACTTGGGACTAGCGCGAACACCGGGGAGCTGTTTTTT. Supplemented by reference TRBV19 and TRBJ2-2, the full variable domain reads DGGITQSPKYLFRKEGQNVTLSCEQNLNHDAMYWYRQDPGQGLRLIYYSQIVNDFQKGDIAEGYSVSREKKESFPLTVTSAQKNPTAFYLCASRLGTSANTGELFFGEGSRLTVL.

V and J are TRBV7-8 and TRBJ2-1; 8 positions match TRBD1. Per germline, CDR1 SGHVS and CDR2 FQNEAQ. V lost 7 bases, J lost 5 bases, and 13 bases stayed unmatched. CDR3 length equals 16 residues. DNA of the CDR3: TGTGCCAGCACCGAAAACCCGGGACAGGTTAACAATGAGCAGTTCTTC. Its translation: CASTENPGQVNNEQFF.

V gene TRBV27 combines with J gene TRBJ1-2, with D perhaps matching TRBD1 (6 bases). The CDR3 length is 15 residues. Germline CDR1 reads MNHEY; CDR2 reads SMNVEV (reference sequence). V dropped 5 bases and J dropped 4 bases, with 17 bases sitting between them. The CDR3 DNA sequence: TGTGCCAGCAGTCAAAGGGGGGGGGCTGGCTATGGCTACACCTTC. Amino acids: CASSQRGGAGYGYTF.

The CDR3 here is CASSLSPSGGPQHF. The CDR3, as DNA: TGTGCCAGCAGCCTTAGCCCGTCGGGAGGGCCCCAGCATTTT. V gene TRBV7-9 combines with J gene TRBJ1-5; D call uncertain. Trimming pared 5 bases from V and 9 bases from J, leaving 17 bases between. Germline assignment: CDR1 SEHNR and CDR2 FQNEAQ (reference sequence). The CDR3 is made up of 14 amino acids.

The chain has TRBV11-3 and TRBJ1-1; no definite D call. V lost 0 bases to trimming and J lost 8 bases, with 10 bases between them. Looked up from germline, CDR1 is SGHNT and CDR2 is YENEEA. The CDR3 covers 13 residues. In DNA form, the CDR3 reads TGTGCCAGCAGCTTAGATTCAGGTGGAGAAGCTTTCTTT. Amino acids: CASSLDSGGEAFF.

The rearrangement links TRBV24-1 to TRBJ2-3, with a tentative D call TRBD1 (6 bases). Germline CDR1 is KGHDR and CDR2 is SFDVKD. The length of the CDR3 is 15 residues. V lost 4 bases to trimming and J lost 6 bases, with 16 bases between them. The CDR3 protein is CATSDPRQASDTQYF. CDR3 DNA: TGTGCCACCAGTGACCCTAGACAGGCCTCTGATACGCAGTATTTT.

Concerning this clone: The sample holds other DNA sequences that translate to the same CDR3. CDR3 nucleotides: TGTGCCAGCAGCCTAAACACCGGGGAGCTGTTTTTT. This codes for CASSLNTGELFF. This chain links TRBV9 with TRBJ2-2, with D hard to call. CDR3 length equals 12 residues. Trimming cost V 4 bases and J 2 bases, with 3 bases left between them. The germline V gene encodes CDR1 SGDLS and CDR2 YYNGEE.

The chain carries TRBV6-2 or TRBV6-3 and TRBJ1-3; TRBD1 matches 7 bases. The germline V gene has CDR1 MNHEY and CDR2 SVGEGT. V shed 4 bases and J 4 bases; nucleotides not matched to a gene: 16. This CDR3 spans 18 amino acids. For the CDR3, the DNA is TGTGCCAGCAGTTTCCTTCCCCGCCGGGACAGTTCGGGAAACACCATATATTTT. Encoded protein: CASSFLPRRDSSGNTIYF.

The CDR3: CASSTSGTGRPLNTEAFF. The CDR3 nucleotides are TGTGCCAGCAGCACTTCCGGGACAGGGAGACCCCTGAACACTGAAGCTTTCTTT. This chain links TRBV7-6 with TRBJ1-1, with 9 bases lining up with TRBD1. CDR3 size: 18 residues. The V and J ends lost 5 bases and 0 bases, in that order; junction bases with no gene match: 13. The V gene's germline CDR1 is SGHVS and CDR2 FNYEAQ.

J is TRBJ2-7 and V is TRBV3-1 (or the pseudogene TRBV3-2); D remains ambiguous. The germline V gene encodes CDR1 LGHDT and CDR2 YNNKEL (reference sequence). CDR3 length: 12 amino acids. V was pared by 0 bases and J by 6 bases, with 6 bases between. CDR3 sequence (DNA): TGTGCCAGCAGCCAAGATACTGCCGAGCAGTACTTC. It codes for CASSQDTAEQYF.